These T cell receptor beta chains were read from a single sample in a study of cytotoxic CD8 clonotypes in ibrutinib-treated CLL. This table comes from immunoSEQ multiplex PCR, and its TCRdb copy is limited to in-frame clones, with some not included. Of about 300,000 clones listed, roughly 67% are singletons. Sequenced here: PBMCs, sampled after 36 months of ibrutinib treatment. These receptors all stem from a human donor with chronic lymphocytic leukemia. Both conserved end residues are part of each CDR3. A D gene is named only where the DNA matches it firmly. Clone size is stated in some rows and not others, as once, few, many or a class when expanded.

once TRBJ1-2 TRBV5-4 . TGTGCCAGCAGGCACGACAGGAACTATGGCTACACCTTC CASRHDRNYGYTF
few TRBJ1-2 TRBV6-5 . TGTGCCAGCAGTTACTCATTACAGGGAGGCGGCTACACCTTC CASSYSLQGGGYTF
. TRBJ2-3 TRBV5-1 TRBD2 TGCGCCAGCAGCTTGCCCCCCCTACTACTAGCGGGACGTGATACGCAGTATTTT CASSLPPLLLAGRDTQYF
. TRBJ2-4 TRBV4-3 . TGCGCCAGCAGCCAAGTGCAGGGGACCAAAAACATTCAGTACTTC CASSQVQGTKNIQYF
. TRBJ2-5 TRBV2 . TGTGCCAGCAGTGAATATTTTGGACCAGGGGCCCAAGAGACCCAGTACTTC CASSEYFGPGAQETQYF
. TRBJ2-5 TRBV4-1 . TGCGCCAGCAGCCAAGACAGGGTCCAAGAGACCCAGTACTTC CASSQDRVQETQYF
. TRBJ1-5 TRBV2 TRBD1 TGTGCCAGCAGTGATCGGCAGGGGGCGCGGAATCAGCCCCAGCATTTT CASSDRQGARNQPQHF
. TRBJ1-5 TRBV25-1 . TGTGCCAGCAGTGAATACTATAACAGGGCACGCAATCAGCCCCAGCATTTT CASSEYYNRARNQPQHF
. TRBJ2-5 TRBV6-5 . TGTGCCAGCAGCGACGGGCTACAAGAGACCCAGTACTTC CASSDGLQETQYF
. TRBJ1-2 TRBV28 . TGTGCCAGCAGCTCCGGGACAATGTTTGACTACACCTTC CASSSGTMFDYTF
once TRBJ2-5 TRBV15 TRBD1 TGTGCCACCAGACCCGACAGGGGGCGTTTGGAGACCCAGTACTTC CATRPDRGRLETQYF
. TRBJ2-7 TRBV29-1 . TGCAGCGTCAGGAGTTGGGAGTGGGAGTACTTC CSVRSWEWEYF
. TRBJ2-1 TRBV5-1 TRBD2 TGCGCCAGCAGCTCGGGACTAGCGGAGGGCCTCTACAATGAGCAGTTCTTC CASSSGLAEGLYNEQFF
. TRBJ2-7 TRBV27 . TGTGCCAGCAGTTTATCTACACTGACAGCCTACGAGCAGTACTTC CASSLSTLTAYEQYF
. TRBJ2-5 TRBV6-1 . TGTGCCAGCAGTGAATTGGGACACCGGCAAGAGACCCAGTACTTC CASSELGHRQETQYF
few TRBJ1-5 TRBV7-9 . TGTGCCAGCAGCTTAGAAGGTTTGGGACATCAGCCCCAGCATTTT CASSLEGLGHQPQHF
few TRBJ2-7 TRBV28 . TGTGCCAGCGAATTAAACTACGAGCAGTACTTC CASELNYEQYF
. TRBJ2-3 TRBV28 TRBD2 TGTGCCAGCAGTTTCGGACTAGCACCAGATACGCAGTATTTT CASSFGLAPDTQYF
. TRBJ2-7 TRBV2 TRBD1 TGTGCCGTACCGGGACAGGGAAGACTCGAGCAGTACTTC CAVPGQGRLEQYF
. TRBJ2-1 TRBV18 . TGTGCCAGCTCACCACCCCGGACCTCAAGGGAGCAGTTCTTC CASSPPRTSREQFF
. TRBJ2-5 TRBV2 TRBD1 TGTGCCAGGAGACAGGGAGAGACCCAGTACTTC CARRQGETQYF
. TRBJ2-1 TRBV6-1 . TGTGCCAGCAGTGCCCGGACTAACAATGAGCAGTTCTTC CASSARTNNEQFF
. TRBJ1-4 TRBV29-1 . TGCAGCATAAGGGGGTACGGAAGTAATGAAAAACTGTTTTTT CSIRGYGSNEKLFF
. TRBJ2-1 TRBV5-1 . TGCGCCAGCAGCTTAACCAATAATGAGCAGTTCTTC CASSLTNNEQFF
once TRBJ1-4 TRBV7-2 . TGTGCCAGCAGCTTAGCGCTGGCAGCGGGGGAAAAACTGTTTTTT CASSLALAAGEKLFF
few TRBJ1-3 TRBV11-2 . TGTGCCAGCAGCTTACCCCCGCGGCCCAGCTCTGGAAACACCATATATTTT CASSLPPRPSSGNTIYF
. TRBJ2-3 TRBV9 TRBD2 TGTGCCAGCAGCGTCGGGCGGGGGATAGATACGCAGTATTTT CASSVGRGIDTQYF
few TRBJ2-1 TRBV5-1 TRBD2 TGCGCCAGCAGCTTGGAGTGGCGGGAGGCCAGGGATGAGCAGTTCTTC CASSLEWREARDEQFF
. TRBJ2-7 TRBV10-3 . TGTGCCATCAGTGAGAGAGGACGGAAGGAGGGGTACGAGCAGTACTTC CAISERGRKEGYEQYF
. TRBJ2-1 TRBV4-3 TRBD2 TGCGCCAGCAGCCAGGGACTATCCTTAGGCTCCTACAATGAGCAGTTCTTC CASSQGLSLGSYNEQFF
. TRBJ1-5 TRBV13 . TGTGCCAGCAGCTTACGGGGCAGCAATCAGCCCCAGCATTTT CASSLRGSNQPQHF
. TRBJ2-1 TRBV9 . TGTGCCAGCAGCGTAGCTTCTAGGGGGGCCAATGAGCAGTTCTTC CASSVASRGANEQFF
. TRBJ1-2 TRBV2 TRBD1 TGTGCCAGCACTAAGACAGGGAACTATGGCTACACCTTC CASTKTGNYGYTF
. TRBJ2-4 TRBV5-6 . TGTGCCAGCAGCTCGGAGGGGGGGAACATTCAGTACTTC CASSSEGGNIQYF
. TRBJ1-2 TRBV20-1 . TGCAGTGCTAGCGCGGGGAATGGCTACACCTTC CSASAGNGYTF
. TRBJ2-3 TRBV28 . TGTGCCGGTCGAGGGGGAGGCACAGATACGCAGTATTTT CAGRGGGTDTQYF
. TRBJ2-7 TRBV6-5 TRBD1 TGTGCCAGCAGTTACTCTGGGACAGGGGGCACCTACGAGCAGTACTTC CASSYSGTGGTYEQYF
. TRBJ1-1 TRBV11-2 . TGTGCCAGCAGCTTACTCGGGGGACTGAACACTGAAGCTTTCTTT CASSLLGGLNTEAFF
. TRBJ1-1 TRBV9 TRBD1 TGTGCCAGCAGCGCCGGGACAGGCTGGAAAACTGAAGCTTTCTTT CASSAGTGWKTEAFF
. TRBJ2-3 TRBV9 . TGTGCCAGCAGCGTAGGGGGACTCACAGATACGCAGTATTTT CASSVGGLTDTQYF
. TRBJ2-6 TRBV4-1 . TGCGCCAGCAGCCAGGGGACCGCACTCTCTGGGGCCAACGTCCTGACTTTC CASSQGTALSGANVLTF
. TRBJ1-2 TRBV5-4 TRBD1 TGTGCCAGCAGCCCGGGACAGGCTAGGGGCTATGGCTACACCTTC CASSPGQARGYGYTF
. TRBJ2-7 TRBV7-9 TRBD1 TGTGCCAGCAGCCCCGGGGCGTCCCGGGACAGGGGCGAGCAGTACTTC CASSPGASRDRGEQYF
. TRBJ2-7 TRBV13 . TGTGCCAGCAGTTCAGCGCGGTCCTACGAGCAGTACTTC CASSSARSYEQYF
. TRBJ2-5 TRBV29-1 . TGCAGCGGGCTGGGGTCACCGATGGAGACCCAGTACTTC CSGLGSPMETQYF
. TRBJ2-7 TRBV29-1 . TGCAGCGTTCTCTTAAACTACGAGCAGTACTTC CSVLLNYEQYF
. TRBJ2-2 TRBV11-2 . TGTGCCAGCAGCTTACCTAGGGTCAACACCGGGGAGCTGTTTTTT CASSLPRVNTGELFF
. TRBJ1-5 TRBV29-1 . TGCAGCGCATGGGGGGGAGGTGGTCAGCCCCAGCATTTT CSAWGGGGQPQHF
. TRBJ2-7 TRBV5-1 TRBD2 TGCGCCAGCAGCGCATTAGCGGGAGCAGACGAGCAGTACTTC CASSALAGADEQYF
. TRBJ2-7 TRBV2 . TGTGCCAGCACCCAGGGAACCTACGAGCAGTACTTC CASTQGTYEQYF
. TRBJ2-3 TRBV18 . TGTGCCAGCTCACCAGCAGGGGCGAACAGGGATACGCAGTATTTT CASSPAGANRDTQYF
. TRBJ1-2 TRBV28 . TGTGCCAGCAGTTTATCTTGGGACGGCGATTACTATGGCTACACCTTC CASSLSWDGDYYGYTF
. TRBJ1-1 TRBV12-2 . TGTGCAAGTCGCTTAATAAGGGGCGCGACTACTCCGAACACTGAAGCTTTCTTT CASRLIRGATTPNTEAFF
. TRBJ2-5 TRBV10-1 . TGCGCCAGCAGTGTATTAAGAGGGGAGACCCAGTACTTC CASSVLRGETQYF
. TRBJ2-2 TRBV6-1 TRBD1 TGTGCCAGCGCCGGGACAGGAGGTACCGGGGAGCTGTTTTTT CASAGTGGTGELFF
. TRBJ2-7 TRBV5-1 TRBD2 TGCGCCAGCAGCTTGGTGGGCCTTACTAGCGGGGGGCCCCCCCACGAGCAGTACTTC CASSLVGLTSGGPPHEQYF
. TRBJ2-1 TRBV25-1 TRBD2 TGTGCCAGCAGTGAAGGGGGACTAGCCTACGATGAGCAGTTCTTC CASSEGGLAYDEQFF